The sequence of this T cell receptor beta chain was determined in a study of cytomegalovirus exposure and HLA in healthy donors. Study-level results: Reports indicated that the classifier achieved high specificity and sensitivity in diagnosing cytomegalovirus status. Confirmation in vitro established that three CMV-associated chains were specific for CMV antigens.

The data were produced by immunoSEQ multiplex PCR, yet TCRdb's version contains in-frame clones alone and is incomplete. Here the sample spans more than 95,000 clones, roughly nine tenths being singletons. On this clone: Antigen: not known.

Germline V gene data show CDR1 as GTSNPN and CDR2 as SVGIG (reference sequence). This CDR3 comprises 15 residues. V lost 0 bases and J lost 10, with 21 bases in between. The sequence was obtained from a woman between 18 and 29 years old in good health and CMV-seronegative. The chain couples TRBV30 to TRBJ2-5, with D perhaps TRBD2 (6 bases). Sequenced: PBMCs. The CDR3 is CAWSVTDYGKEDQYF. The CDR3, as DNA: TGTGCCTGGAGTGTTACGGACTATGGGAAAGAGGACCAGTACTTC.